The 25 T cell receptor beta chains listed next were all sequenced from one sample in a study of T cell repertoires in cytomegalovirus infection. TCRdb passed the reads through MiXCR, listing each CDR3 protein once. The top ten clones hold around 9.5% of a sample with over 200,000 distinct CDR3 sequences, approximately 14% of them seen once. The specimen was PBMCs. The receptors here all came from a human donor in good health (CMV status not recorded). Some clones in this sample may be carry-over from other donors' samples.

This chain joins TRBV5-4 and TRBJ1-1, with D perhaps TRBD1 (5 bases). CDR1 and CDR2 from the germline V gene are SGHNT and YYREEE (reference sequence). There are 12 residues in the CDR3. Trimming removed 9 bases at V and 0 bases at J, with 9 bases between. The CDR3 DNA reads TGTGCCATGACAGTCATGAACACTGAAGCTTTCTTT. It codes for CAMTVMNTEAFF.

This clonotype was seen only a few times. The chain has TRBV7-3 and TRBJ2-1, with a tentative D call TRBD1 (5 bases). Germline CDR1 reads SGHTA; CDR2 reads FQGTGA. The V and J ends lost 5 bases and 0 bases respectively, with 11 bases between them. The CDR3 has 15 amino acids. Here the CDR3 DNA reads TGTGCCAGCAGCCCAGGGCCCAGCTCCTACAATGAGCAGTTCTTC. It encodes CASSPGPSSYNEQFF.

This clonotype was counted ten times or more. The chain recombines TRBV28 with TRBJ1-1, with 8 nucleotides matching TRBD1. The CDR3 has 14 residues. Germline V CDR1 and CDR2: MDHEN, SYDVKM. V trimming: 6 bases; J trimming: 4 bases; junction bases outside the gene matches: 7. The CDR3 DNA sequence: TGTGCCAGCAGGACGGACAGGGATGGCACTGAAGCTTTCTTT. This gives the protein CASRTDRDGTEAFF. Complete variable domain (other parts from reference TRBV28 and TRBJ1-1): DVKVTQSSRYLVKRTGEKVFLECVQDMDHENMFWYRQDPGLGLRLIYFSYDVKMKEKGDIPEGYSVSREKKERFSLILESASTNQTSMYLCASRTDRDGTEAFFGQGTRLTVV.

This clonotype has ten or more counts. Here the CDR3 DNA reads TGTGCCAGCAGCTTAACAGGGGCCAAAGGCGGGGAGCTGTTTTTT. It specifies CASSLTGAKGGELFF. The rearrangement joins TRBV7-3 to TRBJ2-2; D is perhaps TRBD1 (5 bases). V was trimmed by 0 bases and J by 7 bases, leaving 12 bases between them. This CDR3 is 15 amino acids long. Germline CDR1 is SGHTA and CDR2 is FQGTGA.

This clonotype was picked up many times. CDR3 in amino acids: CAREGLAPTGELFF. The CDR3 nucleotides are TGTGCCAGAGAGGGACTAGCACCCACCGGGGAGCTGTTTTTT. The V call is TRBV7-9, the J call TRBJ2-2, with 9 bases identical to TRBD2. V shed 9 bases, J shed 4 bases, and the junction held 6 bases outside the gene matches. Germline values: CDR1 SEHNR, CDR2 FQNEAQ (reference sequence). This CDR3 is 14 amino acids long.

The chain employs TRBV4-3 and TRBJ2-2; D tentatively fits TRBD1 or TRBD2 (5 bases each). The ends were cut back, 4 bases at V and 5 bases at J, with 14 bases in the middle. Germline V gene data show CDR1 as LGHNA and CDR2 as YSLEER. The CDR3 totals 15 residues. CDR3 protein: CASSRTGQGTGELFF. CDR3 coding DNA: TGCGCCAGCAGCCGAACGGGGCAGGGTACCGGGGAGCTGTTTTTT.

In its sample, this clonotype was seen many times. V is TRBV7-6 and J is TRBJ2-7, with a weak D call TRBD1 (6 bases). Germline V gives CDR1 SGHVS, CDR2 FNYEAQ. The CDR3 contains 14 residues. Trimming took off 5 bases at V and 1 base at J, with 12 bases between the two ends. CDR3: CASSRTDGSYEQYF. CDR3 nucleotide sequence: TGTGCCAGCAGCCGGACAGACGGATCCTACGAGCAGTACTTC.

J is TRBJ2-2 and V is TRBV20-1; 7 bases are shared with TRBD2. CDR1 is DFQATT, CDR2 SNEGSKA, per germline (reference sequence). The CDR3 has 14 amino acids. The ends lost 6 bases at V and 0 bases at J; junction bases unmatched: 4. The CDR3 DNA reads TGCAGTGCCGTGGGAGGGGCGAACACCGGGGAGCTGTTTTTT. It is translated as CSAVGGANTGELFF.

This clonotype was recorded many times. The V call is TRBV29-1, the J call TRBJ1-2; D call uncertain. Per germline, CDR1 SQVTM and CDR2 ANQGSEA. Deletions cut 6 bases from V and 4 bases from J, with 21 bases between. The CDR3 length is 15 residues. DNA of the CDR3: TGCAGCGTGCGAGGTGTGGGCAGTGAAGGCTATGGCTACACCTTC. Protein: CSVRGVGSEGYGYTF.

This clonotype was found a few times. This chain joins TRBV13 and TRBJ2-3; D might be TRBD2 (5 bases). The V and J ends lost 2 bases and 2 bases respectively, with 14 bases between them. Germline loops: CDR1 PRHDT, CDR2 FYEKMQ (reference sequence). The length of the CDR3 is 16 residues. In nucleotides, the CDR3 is TGTGCCAGCAGCTTAAAGTCGTGGACTCTCACAGATACGCAGTATTTT. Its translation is CASSLKSWTLTDTQYF. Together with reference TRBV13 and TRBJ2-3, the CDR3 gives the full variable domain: AAGVIQSPRHLIKEKRETATLKCYPIPRHDTVYWYQQGPGQDPQFLISFYEKMQSDKGSIPDRFSAQQFSDYHSELNMSSLELGDSALYFCASSLKSWTLTDTQYFGPGTRLTVL.

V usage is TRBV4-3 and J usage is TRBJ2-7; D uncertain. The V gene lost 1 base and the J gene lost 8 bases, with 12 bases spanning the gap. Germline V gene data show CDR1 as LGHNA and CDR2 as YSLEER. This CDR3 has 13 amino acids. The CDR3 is CASSQVVSRQQYF. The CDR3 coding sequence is TGCGCCAGCAGCCAAGTCGTGAGTCGCCAGCAGTACTTC.

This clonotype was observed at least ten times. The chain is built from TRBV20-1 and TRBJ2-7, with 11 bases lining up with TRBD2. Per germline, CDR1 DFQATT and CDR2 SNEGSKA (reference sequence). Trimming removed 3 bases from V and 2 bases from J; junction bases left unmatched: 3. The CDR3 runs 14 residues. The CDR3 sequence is CSARGLAEPYEQYF. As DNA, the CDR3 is TGCAGTGCTAGGGGACTAGCGGAACCCTACGAGCAGTACTTC.

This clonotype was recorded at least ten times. The CDR3 nucleotides are TGTGCCAGCAGCCTAGGGAGGGGACCGAACCCCTGGGGCTACACCTTC. Translating it yields CASSLGRGPNPWGYTF. This chain links TRBV7-6 with TRBJ1-2, with D possibly TRBD1 on 5 matching bases. Trimming removed 5 bases from V and 8 bases from J, with 24 bases in between. The CDR3 is 16 amino acids. Germline CDR1 and CDR2: SGHVS and FNYEAQ.

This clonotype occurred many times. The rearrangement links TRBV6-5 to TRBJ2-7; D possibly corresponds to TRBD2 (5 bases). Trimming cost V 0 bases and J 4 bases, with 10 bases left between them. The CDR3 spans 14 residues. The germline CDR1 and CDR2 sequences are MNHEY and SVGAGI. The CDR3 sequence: CASSYSRAPYEQYF. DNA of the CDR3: TGTGCCAGCAGTTACTCGAGGGCGCCTTACGAGCAGTACTTC.

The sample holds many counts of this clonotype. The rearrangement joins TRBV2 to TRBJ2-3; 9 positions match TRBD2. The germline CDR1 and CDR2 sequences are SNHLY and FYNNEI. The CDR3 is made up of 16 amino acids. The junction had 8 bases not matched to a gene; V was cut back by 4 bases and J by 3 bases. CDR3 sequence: CASSGTLAGVTDTQYF. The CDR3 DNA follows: TGTGCCAGCAGTGGGACTTTAGCGGGAGTGACAGATACGCAGTATTTT.

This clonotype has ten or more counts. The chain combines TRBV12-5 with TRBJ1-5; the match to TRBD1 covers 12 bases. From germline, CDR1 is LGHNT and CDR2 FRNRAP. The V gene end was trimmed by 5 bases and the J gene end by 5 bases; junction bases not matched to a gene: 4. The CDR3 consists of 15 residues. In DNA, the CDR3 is TGTGCTAGTGGTGACGGGACAGGGGGCCATCAGCCCCAGCATTTT. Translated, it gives CASGDGTGGHQPQHF.

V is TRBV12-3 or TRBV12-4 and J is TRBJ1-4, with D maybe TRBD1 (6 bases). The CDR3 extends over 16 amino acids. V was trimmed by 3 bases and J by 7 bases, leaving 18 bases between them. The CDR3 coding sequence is TGTGCCAGCAGTTTGGGTTGGGGGGGGCGTCGTGAAAAACTGTTTTTT. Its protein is CASSLGWGGRREKLFF.

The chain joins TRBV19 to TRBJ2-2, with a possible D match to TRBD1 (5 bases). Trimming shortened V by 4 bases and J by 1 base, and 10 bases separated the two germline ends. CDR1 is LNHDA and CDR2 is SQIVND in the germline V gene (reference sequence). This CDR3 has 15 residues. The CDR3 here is CASSTLGQNTGELFF. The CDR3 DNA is TGTGCCAGTAGTACCCTGGGGCAGAACACCGGGGAGCTGTTTTTT.

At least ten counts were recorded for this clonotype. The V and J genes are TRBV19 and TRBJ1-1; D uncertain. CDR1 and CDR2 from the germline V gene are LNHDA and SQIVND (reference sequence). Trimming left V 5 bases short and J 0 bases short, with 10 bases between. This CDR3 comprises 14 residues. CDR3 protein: CASSDEVVNTEAFF. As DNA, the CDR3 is TGTGCCAGTAGTGATGAGGTAGTGAACACTGAAGCTTTCTTT.

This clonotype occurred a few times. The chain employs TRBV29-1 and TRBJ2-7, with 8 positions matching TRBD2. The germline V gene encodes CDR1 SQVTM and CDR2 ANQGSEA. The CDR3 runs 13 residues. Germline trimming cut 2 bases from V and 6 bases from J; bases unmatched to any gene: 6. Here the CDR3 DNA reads TGCAGCGTTGAACCTGACGGGGGGGTCGAGCAGTACTTC. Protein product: CSVEPDGGVEQYF.

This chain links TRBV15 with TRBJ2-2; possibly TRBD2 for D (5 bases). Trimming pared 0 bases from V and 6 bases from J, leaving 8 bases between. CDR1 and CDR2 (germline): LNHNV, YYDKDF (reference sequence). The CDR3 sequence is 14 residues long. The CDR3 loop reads CATSRDRRAGELFF. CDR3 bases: TGTGCCACCAGCAGAGATAGGCGGGCCGGGGAGCTGTTTTTT.

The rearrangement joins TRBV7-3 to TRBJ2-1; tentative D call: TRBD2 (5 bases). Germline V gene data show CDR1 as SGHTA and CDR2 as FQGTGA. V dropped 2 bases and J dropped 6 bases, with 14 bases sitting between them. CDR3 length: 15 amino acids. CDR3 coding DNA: TGTGCCAGCAGCTTAGGCCCAGCGGACTTCAATGAGCAGTTCTTC. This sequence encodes CASSLGPADFNEQFF.

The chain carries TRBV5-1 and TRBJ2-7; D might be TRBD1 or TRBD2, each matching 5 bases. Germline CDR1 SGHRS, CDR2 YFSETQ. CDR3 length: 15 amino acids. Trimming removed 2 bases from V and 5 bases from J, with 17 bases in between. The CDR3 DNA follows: TGCGCCAGCAGCTTAATAGGGGCAGAGGGGCACGAGCAGTACTTC. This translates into CASSLIGAEGHEQYF.

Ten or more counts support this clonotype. In DNA, the CDR3 is TGTGCCAGCAGCTTAGATCCAGGGGCAGAGACCCAGTACTTC. Protein product: CASSLDPGAETQYF. The V gene is TRBV7-2, the J gene TRBJ2-5; D may be TRBD1 (6 bases). Deletions cut 1 base from V and 4 bases from J, with 10 bases between. The germline CDR1 and CDR2 sequences are SGHTA and FQGNSA. The CDR3 sequence is 14 residues long.

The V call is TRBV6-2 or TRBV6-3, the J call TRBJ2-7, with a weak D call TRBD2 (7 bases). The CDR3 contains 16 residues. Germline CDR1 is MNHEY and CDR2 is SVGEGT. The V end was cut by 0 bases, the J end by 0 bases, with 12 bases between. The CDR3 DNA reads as TGTGCCAGCAGTTACTCAAGGGGGGGCCCCTCCTACGAGCAGTACTTC. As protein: CASSYSRGGPSYEQYF.